The 21 T cell receptor beta chains below come from one sample, sequenced in a study of T cells after yellow fever vaccination. TCRdb called the 5' RACE reads again in MiXCR, with one record for every CDR3 protein. The table lists 350,000 or so distinct CDR3 sequences, roughly 7.5% of them singletons. The sample in question was PBMCs, obtained about 49 days after the first yellow fever vaccination. The source is a man between 18 and 29 years old who received the YFV17D yellow fever vaccine.

The V and J genes are TRBV29-1 and TRBJ2-6; D may be TRBD1 (5 bases). V dropped 4 bases and J dropped 0 bases, with 19 bases sitting between them. Germline CDR1 and CDR2: SQVTM and ANQGSEA. The CDR3 is 18 amino acids. The CDR3 DNA follows: TGCAGCGTTGGGTGGGCGGCCAGGACAAGCTCTGGGGCCAACGTCCTGACTTTC. Translating gives CSVGWAARTSSGANVLTF.

This clonotype showed up just a few times. This chain connects TRBV7-2 to TRBJ2-3; D is uncertain. There are 14 residues in the CDR3. Trimming pared 3 bases from V and 0 bases from J, leaving 7 bases between. Germline CDR1 and CDR2: SGHTA and FQGNSA. The DNA of the CDR3 is TGTGCCAGCAGCTTCGCCACTAGCACAGATACGCAGTATTTT. Protein: CASSFATSTDTQYF.

This clonotype was seen a few times. This chain links TRBV6-1 with TRBJ2-2; D tentatively reads TRBD1 or TRBD2 (5 bases each). The CDR3 covers 15 residues. The V and J ends lost 8 bases and 1 base respectively, with 14 bases between them. Germline CDR1 is MNHNS and CDR2 is SASEGT. The CDR3 DNA sequence: TGTGCCAGCGCCCGTGAGGGGTGGAACACCGGGGAGCTGTTTTTT. It encodes CASAREGWNTGELFF.

The chain has TRBV6-2 or TRBV6-3 and TRBJ1-5; TRBD1 is a possible D gene (5 bases). Germline V gene sequence: CDR1 MNHEY, CDR2 SVGEGT. The CDR3 loop spans 15 amino acids. V shed 6 bases and J shed 1 base, with 13 bases lying between them. In nucleotides, the CDR3 is TGTGCCAGCAGCAATTCAGGGTCAAGCAATCAGCCCCAGCATTTT. This translates into CASSNSGSSNQPQHF.

The chain's CDR3 is CASSLALGSRVYNEQFF. CDR3 sequence (DNA): TGTGCCAGCAGCTTAGCTCTTGGGTCTAGGGTGTACAATGAGCAGTTCTTC. The chain links TRBV7-2 to TRBJ2-1; no reliable D call. Germline CDR1 is SGHTA and CDR2 is FQGNSA. This CDR3 is 17 amino acids long. Trimming pared 0 bases from V and 4 bases from J, leaving 16 bases between.

This clonotype was detected many times. This chain links TRBV20-1 with TRBJ1-5; a weak D match, TRBD1 (5 bases). The V and J ends lost 5 bases and 4 bases respectively, with 12 bases between them. This CDR3 is built from 13 residues. The germline V gene has CDR1 DFQATT and CDR2 SNEGSKA (reference sequence). CDR3 in amino acids: CSALPGGNQPQHF. CDR3 bases: TGCAGTGCTCTCCCCGGGGGGAATCAGCCCCAGCATTTT.

This clonotype has just a few counts. V and J are TRBV6-5 and TRBJ1-1; 8 bases are a match to TRBD1. The length of the CDR3 is 16 residues. V was clipped by 4 bases and J by 7 bases; unmatched bases: 14. Germline lookup yields CDR1 MNHEY and CDR2 SVGAGI. CDR3 residues: CASSSIGTGRFNEAFF. The CDR3 DNA sequence: TGTGCCAGCAGTTCGATCGGGACAGGACGGTTTAATGAAGCTTTCTTT.

The gene calls are TRBV11-2 and TRBJ2-1; D gene uncertain. The CDR3 runs to 13 residues. V dropped 1 base and J dropped 8 bases, with 9 bases sitting between them. Looked up from germline, CDR1 is SGHAT and CDR2 is FQNNGV. This CDR3 is CASSLGLGDEQFF. The CDR3 coding sequence is TGTGCCAGCAGCTTAGGTCTTGGGGATGAGCAGTTCTTC.

This clonotype has more than one count but fewer than ten. The chain links TRBV20-1 to TRBJ1-2; D is unresolved. The germline gives CDR1 DFQATT, CDR2 SNEGSKA (reference sequence). Trimming took 1 base from V and 4 from J, leaving 13 bases between them. This CDR3 is 14 amino acids long. CDR3 coding DNA: TGCAGTGCTAGAGCCCGGACGGACGCCTATGGCTACACCTTC. It translates to CSARARTDAYGYTF.

This chain uses TRBV7-2 with TRBJ2-1; D call uncertain. Germline CDR1 is SGHTA and CDR2 is FQGNSA. The CDR3 is made up of 14 amino acids. The germline V and J ends were trimmed by 5 bases and 7 bases, with 15 bases remaining between them. For the CDR3, the DNA is TGTGCCAGCAGCCTAACCGCGAGTTGGAATGAGCAGTTCTTC. It codes for CASSLTASWNEQFF.

The rearrangement joins TRBV28 to TRBJ2-4, with 7 bases that match TRBD1. The germline V gene has CDR1 MDHEN and CDR2 SYDVKM. The CDR3 runs to 14 residues. The trim removed 6 bases at V and 10 bases at J, leaving 12 bases unmatched. CDR3 nucleotides: TGTGCCAGCAGCACCACGAGGGGGCTGAGGATTCAGTACTTC. It codes for CASSTTRGLRIQYF.

This clonotype was seen more than once but under ten times. J is TRBJ2-1 and V is TRBV7-3; 8 bases line up with TRBD2. Germline V gene lookup returns CDR1 SGHTA and CDR2 FQGTGA. Trimming removed 5 bases from V and 9 bases from J; junction bases left unmatched: 9. The CDR3 is 14 amino acids. CDR3 coding DNA: TGTGCCAGCAGCCCCCCCGAGGCGGGGGGTGAGCAGTTCTTC. Its translation: CASSPPEAGGEQFF.

The V call is TRBV7-9, the J call TRBJ1-3; 7 positions match TRBD1. J gave up 0 bases and V 8 bases, and 4 bases lay outside the gene matches. The germline CDR1 and CDR2 sequences are SEHNR and FQNEAQ (reference sequence). This CDR3 has 14 amino acids. CDR3 loop: CASAEGASGNTIYF. DNA for the CDR3: TGTGCCAGCGCCGAGGGGGCCTCTGGAAACACCATATATTTT.

The CDR3 coding sequence is TGTGCCAGCAGCAACAGGGGTTCACCCCTCCACTTT. This translates into CASSNRGSPLHF. The chain employs TRBV7-2 and TRBJ1-6, with 7 nucleotides matching TRBD1. Germline V gives CDR1 SGHTA, CDR2 FQGNSA. The J segment lost 9 bases and the V segment lost 5 bases, leaving 1 base of the junction unmatched. This CDR3 comprises 12 residues.

The chain uses TRBV20-1 and TRBJ1-5, with D hard to call. CDR1 and CDR2 (germline): DFQATT, SNEGSKA (reference sequence). Trimming removed 0 bases at V and 0 bases at J, with 9 bases between. The CDR3 is made up of 15 amino acids. The CDR3 protein is CSARDTGNSNQPQHF. The CDR3 DNA follows: TGCAGTGCTAGAGATACCGGAAATAGCAATCAGCCCCAGCATTTT.

There are a few counts of this clonotype. This chain joins TRBV20-1 and TRBJ2-7; a possible D gene is TRBD1 (6 bases). Trimming removed 4 bases from V and 3 bases from J, with 10 bases in between. Germline V gene sequence: CDR1 DFQATT, CDR2 SNEGSKA (reference sequence). The CDR3 is 12 residues long. CDR3 nucleotide sequence: TGCAGTGCTATGCCAGGGGACTACGAGCAGTACTTC. This codes for CSAMPGDYEQYF.

The J gene is TRBJ2-1, the V gene TRBV14; D perhaps matches TRBD2 (6 bases). The germline gives CDR1 SGHDN, CDR2 FVKESK. Deletions cut 0 bases from V and 12 bases from J, with 15 bases between. The CDR3 totals 14 residues. The CDR3 here is CASSQEILAGLQFF. The CDR3 DNA reads TGTGCCAGCAGCCAAGAAATTCTCGCGGGACTGCAGTTCTTC.

There are a few counts of this clonotype. This chain uses TRBV29-1 with TRBJ1-2; D unresolved. The CDR3 is made up of 13 amino acids. The germline CDR1 and CDR2 sequences are SQVTM and ANQGSEA. The ends were cut back, 2 bases at V and 4 bases at J, with 11 bases in the middle. The CDR3 sequence is CSVELAESYGYTF. The CDR3 nucleotides read TGCAGCGTTGAATTGGCAGAGAGCTATGGCTACACCTTC.

This clonotype was counted only a few times. The chain is built from TRBV7-9 and TRBJ1-1; the D is unclear. The CDR3 has 13 residues. CDR1 is SEHNR, CDR2 FQNEAQ, per germline (reference sequence). The V gene lost 5 bases and the J gene lost 4 bases, with 11 bases spanning the gap. CDR3 region: CASSPPVATEAFF. The DNA for the CDR3 is TGTGCCAGCAGCCCCCCAGTGGCCACTGAAGCTTTCTTT.

This clonotype was seen a few times. The V call is TRBV11-3, the J call TRBJ1-5, with D maybe TRBD1 (5 bases). Germline V gene sequence: CDR1 SGHNT, CDR2 YENEEA. V gave up 3 bases and J gave up 6 bases, with 21 bases separating them. This CDR3 region has 17 residues. DNA for the CDR3: TGTGCCAGCAGCTTTGGGGTTGGGTCAGGGCGAGGTCAGCCCCAGCATTTT. Protein: CASSFGVGSGRGQPQHF.

The chain couples TRBV6-5 to TRBJ2-1, with D perhaps given as TRBD1 or TRBD2 (6 bases each). This CDR3 contains 15 residues. CDR1 is MNHEY and CDR2 is SVGAGI in the germline V gene. Trimming cost V 2 bases and J 5 bases, with 13 bases left between them. In DNA, the CDR3 is TGTGCCAGCAGTTACCGGGGGACAATAAACAATGAGCAGTTCTTC. Amino acid sequence: CASSYRGTINNEQFF.